A single sample gave rise to the 10 T cell receptor beta chains below, sequenced in a study of T cells in Graves' hyperthyroidism and ophthalmopathy. Using RNA transcripts as the source, TCR beta CDR3 regions were amplified. The HTBI primer set drove a first-round RT-PCR of the TCR CDR3. TCRdb re-derived calls from the multiplex PCR reads in MiXCR, one entry per CDR3 protein. Of about 500,000 distinct CDR3 sequences listed, roughly 16% are singletons. Source material: blood. The receptors shown here come from a woman aged 30 to 39 with Graves' ophthalmopathy.

Here the CDR3 DNA reads TGTGCCAGCAGTCCTATTAGCGGGAGCGGTATCGGGGAGCTGTTTTTT. Its protein product is CASSPISGSGIGELFF. The genes are TRBV12-3 or TRBV12-4 and TRBJ2-2; 9 bases fit TRBD2. The V segment lost 5 bases and the J segment 7 bases; nucleotides outside the gene matches: 11. This CDR3 has 16 amino acids.

This clonotype was observed many times. The chain has TRBV2 and TRBJ1-6; D is ambiguous. The CDR3 spans 12 residues. V dropped 9 bases and J dropped 8 bases, with 11 bases sitting between them. The germline CDR1 and CDR2 sequences are SNHLY and FYNNEI. In DNA form, the CDR3 reads TGTGCCAGAGGGAGTGGGGATTCACCCCTCCACTTT. Translated: CARGSGDSPLHF.

The chain recombines TRBV5-1 with TRBJ2-7; TRBD2 matches 8 bases. The ends lost 3 bases at V and 4 bases at J; junction bases unmatched: 6. CDR1 and CDR2 from the germline V gene are SGHRS and YFSETQ. The CDR3 runs to 14 residues. CDR3 nucleotides: TGCGCCAGCAGCTCTGACAGCGGGAGTTACGAGCAGTACTTC. Translating gives CASSSDSGSYEQYF.

This clonotype was picked up a small number of times. The chain joins TRBV28 to TRBJ2-5; D is possibly TRBD2 (5 bases). Germline CDR1 and CDR2: MDHEN and SYDVKM. The CDR3 length is 14 residues. V lost 3 bases, J lost 7 bases, and 15 bases lay in between. The CDR3 region has the DNA TGTGCCAGCAGTTTTTGGGCCTCACGGGGGACCCAGTACTTC. Amino acids: CASSFWASRGTQYF.

The chain recombines TRBV7-2 with TRBJ2-3; the match to TRBD1 covers 8 bases. The germline V gene encodes CDR1 SGHTA and CDR2 FQGNSA. V shed 2 bases and J 4 bases; nucleotides not matched to a gene: 5. The CDR3 runs 15 residues. This CDR3 is CASSLQGAHSDTQYF. Written as DNA, the CDR3 is TGTGCCAGCAGCTTACAGGGGGCTCATTCAGATACGCAGTATTTT.

At least ten counts were recorded for this clonotype. V and J are TRBV7-3 and TRBJ2-3; 8 bases are a match to TRBD2. CDR3 length: 15 residues. Germline values: CDR1 SGHTA, CDR2 FQGTGA. With V trimmed by 5 bases and J by 0 bases, 4 bases remained unmatched. In DNA, the CDR3 is TGTGCCAGCAGCCAAAGCGGGGGCAGCACAGATACGCAGTATTTT. It translates to CASSQSGGSTDTQYF. Variable domain in full (rest from reference TRBV7-3 and TRBJ2-3): GAGVSQTPSNKVTEKGKYVELRCDPISGHTALYWYRQSLGQGPEFLIYFQGTGAADDSGLPNDRFFAVRPEGSVSTLKIQRTERGDSAVYLCASSQSGGSTDTQYFGPGTRLTVL.

With regard to this clonotype: A much larger clone is a single base away; this may be a read error. V and J are TRBV7-3 and TRBJ2-5; 8 nucleotides match TRBD2. Germline loops: CDR1 SGHTA, CDR2 FQGTGA. The CDR3 covers 16 residues. As DNA, the CDR3 is TGTGCCGGCAGCTACGTGGGTAGCGGGAACGAAGAGACCCAGTACTTC. This encodes CAGSYVGSGNEETQYF.

The chain couples TRBV7-2 to TRBJ2-6; D perhaps matches TRBD1 (6 bases). CDR1 is SGHTA and CDR2 is FQGNSA in the germline V gene. The CDR3 has 18 amino acids. Trimming took 6 bases from V and 2 from J, leaving 20 bases between them. In DNA form, the CDR3 reads TGTGCCAGCAGTCTCTTCACACAGGGAAGACCTGGGGCCAACGTCCTGACTTTC. Its protein is CASSLFTQGRPGANVLTF.

The V call is TRBV20-1, the J call TRBJ2-7, with TRBD2 matching over 9 bases. This CDR3 contains 21 residues. From germline, CDR1 is DFQATT and CDR2 SNEGSKA (reference sequence). V dropped 6 bases and J dropped 2; count of bases not matched to a gene: 29. CDR3 in DNA: TGCAGTGCCACCCTTGGAGGGTCCAGCCGACCTAGCGGGATTGGCCCCTACGAGCAGTACTTC. Its translation: CSATLGGSSRPSGIGPYEQYF.

This clonotype was detected ten times or more. The chain joins TRBV28 to TRBJ2-5; D may be TRBD2 (5 bases). The CDR3 loop spans 15 amino acids. The germline V and J ends were trimmed by 2 bases and 2 bases, with 12 bases remaining between them. CDR1 and CDR2 from the germline V gene are MDHEN and SYDVKM. The CDR3 region has the DNA TGTGCCAGCAGTTTAGTTGCGGGTGGGCAAGAGACCCAGTACTTC. Translation gives CASSLVAGGQETQYF.